This entry lists 7 T cell receptor beta chains sequenced from one sample in a study of shared clonotypes between healthy human individuals. CD45RO negativity and positive selection for CCR7 defined naive CD8 cells, a population that excluded terminally differentiated effector memory CD45RA+ cells. The repertoire was sequenced with immunoSEQ multiplex PCR; TCRdb's copy has only in-frame clones and lacks some. The sample has some 2,000,000 clones; about 95% are singletons. The sample was naive CD8+ T cells sorted from blood. The origin of the receptors is a man aged 18 to 29 in good health.

The V gene is TRBV29-1, the J gene TRBJ2-7, with 11 positions matching TRBD2. V lost 2 bases and J lost 6; bases outside the gene matches: 9. The germline CDR1 and CDR2 sequences are SQVTM and ANQGSEA. CDR3 length equals 15 residues. CDR3: CSVEPLAGAQGEQYF. The CDR3 DNA reads TGCAGCGTTGAACCACTAGCGGGAGCTCAAGGCGAGCAGTACTTC.

The chain employs TRBV2 and TRBJ1-1; no clear D. Germline V gene sequence: CDR1 SNHLY, CDR2 FYNNEI. Trimming removed 6 bases at V and 6 bases at J, with 14 bases between. The CDR3 is 13 amino acids. In DNA, the CDR3 is TGTGCCAGCAGCCCCGGTCCTGGCGCTGAAGCTTTCTTT. Protein sequence: CASSPGPGAEAFF.

This chain links TRBV4-1 with TRBJ2-7; D unclear. Germline CDR1 is MGHRA and CDR2 is YSYEKL. The CDR3 extends over 15 amino acids. V was shortened by 0 bases and J by 0 bases, with 9 bases between the two germline ends. The CDR3 DNA is TGCGCCAGCAGCCAAGAGACCAGAAACTCCTACGAGCAGTACTTC. It translates to CASSQETRNSYEQYF.

The V gene is TRBV9, the J gene TRBJ1-1, with a tentative D call TRBD1 (5 bases). The CDR3 has 14 amino acids. Germline CDR1 reads SGDLS; CDR2 reads YYNGEE. The ends were cut back, 0 bases at V and 7 bases at J, with 13 bases in the middle. In nucleotides, the CDR3 is TGTGCCAGCAGCGTAGGTCCCGGGGGGGTTGAAGCTTTCTTT. It codes for CASSVGPGGVEAFF.

V gene TRBV13 combines with J gene TRBJ2-7; a possible D gene is TRBD1 (6 bases). There are 14 residues in the CDR3. Germline lookup yields CDR1 PRHDT and CDR2 FYEKMQ (reference sequence). The V end lost 0 bases, the J end lost 2 bases, and 8 bases lay between the germline ends. The CDR3 protein is CASSLGPGAYEQYF. CDR3 coding DNA: TGTGCCAGCAGCTTAGGGCCAGGGGCCTACGAGCAGTACTTC.

The chain carries TRBV5-8 and TRBJ2-3, with D possibly matching TRBD1 (5 bases). Trimming removed 4 bases from V and 4 bases from J, with 22 bases in between. The CDR3 is made up of 17 amino acids. Germline assignment: CDR1 SGHTS and CDR2 YDEGEE. CDR3 in DNA: TGTGCCAGCAGCCTGGGCCCCCCCCAGGGTTGGGCAGATACGCAGTATTTT. Translated: CASSLGPPQGWADTQYF.

V and J are TRBV7-9 and TRBJ2-5; 9 bases align to TRBD2. V trimming: 3 bases; J trimming: 5 bases; junction bases outside the gene matches: 7. CDR1 and CDR2 from the germline V gene are SEHNR and FQNEAQ (reference sequence). The CDR3 consists of 15 residues. CDR3 loop: CASSFGPAGGETQYF. CDR3 DNA sequence: TGTGCCAGCAGCTTCGGCCCGGCGGGAGGGGAGACCCAGTACTTC. Full variable domain (outside the CDR3, taken from reference TRBV7-9 and TRBJ2-5): DTGVSQNPRHKITKRGQNVTFRCDPISEHNRLYWYRQTLGQGPEFLTYFQNEAQLEKSRLLSDRFSAERPKGSFSTLEIQRTEQGDSAMYLCASSFGPAGGETQYFGPGTRLLVL.